This TCR beta chain was found in a study of blood T cell repertoires in COVID-19. Original data processing: Nucleated cell number was recorded as an estimate derived from reference gene primer amplification. Assay used: immunoSEQ multiplex PCR; TCRdb lists only in-frame clones, some missing. V, J and clone size derive from that table, while D and trimming were established from the DNA sequence. The data contain around 150,000 clones, around four fifths of them singletons. CDR3 length: 15 residues. CDR1 is KGHSH and CDR2 is LQKENI in the germline V gene. V lost 3 bases and J 0 bases, leaving 9 bases between the germline ends.

V and J are TRBV18 and TRBJ1-3; D remains unclear. Sample: peripheral blood. The source of this sequence is a man in his 70s with acute or convalescent COVID-19. The CDR3 is CASSPEANSGNTIYF. The CDR3 DNA reads as TGTGCCAGCTCACCGGAGGCGAACTCTGGAAACACCATATATTTT. The complete variable domain, with remaining parts taken from reference TRBV18 and TRBJ1-3, reads NAGVMQNPRHLVRRRGQEARLRCSPMKGHSHVYWYRQLPEEGLKFMVYLQKENIIDESGMPKERFSAEFPKEGPSILRIQQVVRGDSAAYFCASSPEANSGNTIYFGEGSWLTVV.